These T cell receptor beta chains were read from a single sample in a study of T cell changes during pregnancy in multiple sclerosis. Method: immunoSEQ multiplex PCR; TCRdb's copy keeps in-frame clones and lacks some. Of some 87,000 clones listed, about 95% are singletons. Sequencing used peripheral blood, obtained in the second trimester of pregnancy. These receptors were obtained from a female donor with multiple sclerosis, enrolled in a pregnancy study. CDR3s include the opening cysteine and the closing phenylalanine or tryptophan. The D gene is left open where the match is weak. Rows may omit the clone size; those that give it use once, few, many or a size class.

d_call j_call v_call clone_size cdr3_aa cdr3_nt
TRBD1 TRBJ1-5 TRBV19 once CASSIRDREQPQHF TGTGCCAGTAGTATCCGGGACAGGGAACAGCCCCAGCATTTT
- TRBJ2-7 TRBV28 - CASSTGQNEQYF TGTGCCAGCAGCACCGGACAGAACGAGCAGTACTTC
TRBD1 TRBJ1-2 TRBV4-1 - CASSPPYARDRGRSNYGYTF TGCGCCAGCAGCCCCCCTTACGCCCGGGACAGGGGGCGGTCTAACTATGGCTACACCTTC
- TRBJ1-1 TRBV7-9 - CASSKLAEAFF TGTGCCAGCAGTAAGCTGGCTGAAGCTTTCTTT
TRBD2 TRBJ2-1 TRBV29-1 - CSVEDPSGSSYNEQFF TGCAGCGTTGAAGACCCTAGCGGGAGCTCCTACAATGAGCAGTTCTTC
TRBD2 TRBJ2-7 TRBV2 - CASRTSGASYEQYF TGTGCCAGCAGGACTAGCGGGGCCTCCTACGAGCAGTACTTC
TRBD1 TRBJ1-2 TRBV28 - CASSSGQGYFGYTF TGTGCCAGCAGTTCCGGACAGGGGTACTTCGGCTACACCTTC
- TRBJ2-1 TRBV6-1 - CASRTYNEQFF TGTGCCAGCCGGACTTACAATGAGCAGTTCTTC
TRBD1 TRBJ1-5 TRBV18 once CASSPTGTELNQPQHF TGTGCCAGCTCACCGACAGGGACAGAACTCAATCAGCCCCAGCATTTT
TRBD2 TRBJ2-1 TRBV6-1 - CASSEVAGVGNEQFF TGTGCCAGCAGTGAAGTCGCGGGAGTAGGCAATGAGCAGTTCTTC
- TRBJ2-7 TRBV5-1 - CASSLVRDPYEQYF TGCGCCAGCAGCTTGGTGCGGGACCCCTACGAGCAGTACTTC
- TRBJ2-5 TRBV2 - CASSGGFQETQYF TGTGCCAGCAGTGGGGGCTTTCAAGAGACCCAGTACTTC
- TRBJ1-1 TRBV2 - CASSESHTRDKNRGEAFF TGTGCCAGCAGTGAATCCCACACCCGGGACAAAAACCGGGGTGAAGCTTTCTTT
- TRBJ2-7 TRBV7-9 - CASSSKASASYEQYF TGTGCCAGCAGCTCGAAGGCTAGCGCCTCCTACGAGCAGTACTTC
TRBD1 TRBJ1-5 TRBV28 - CATSDREYSNQPQHF TGTGCCACCTCGGACAGGGAATATAGCAATCAGCCCCAGCATTTT
- TRBJ1-1 TRBV2 - CASSGQRNTEAFF TGTGCCAGCAGTGGTCAGCGGAACACTGAAGCTTTCTTT
TRBD1 TRBJ2-3 TRBV6-4 - CASIGQGGTDTQYF TGTGCCAGCATTGGACAGGGTGGGACAGATACGCAGTATTTT
TRBD1 TRBJ2-3 TRBV5-4 once CASSAYTGGADTQYF TGTGCCAGCAGCGCCTATACAGGGGGAGCAGATACGCAGTATTTT
TRBD2 TRBJ2-1 TRBV29-1 - CSVPGLAGEASYNEQFF TGCAGCGTCCCGGGACTAGCGGGAGAGGCTAGCTACAATGAGCAGTTCTTC
- TRBJ2-6 TRBV2 - CASSGRAVSGANVLTF TGTGCCAGCAGTGGCAGGGCGGTCTCTGGGGCCAACGTCCTGACTTTC
- TRBJ2-3 TRBV14 - CASRSFLADTQYF TGTGCCAGCAGATCGTTCCTAGCGGATACGCAGTATTTT
TRBD2 TRBJ2-6 TRBV7-2 - CASSLLAGGRSGANVLTF TGTGCCAGCAGCTTACTGGCGGGAGGGCGTTCTGGGGCCAACGTCCTGACTTTC
TRBD1 TRBJ1-5 TRBV10-3 once CAISESPGQGDQPQHF TGTGCCATCAGTGAGTCCCCGGGACAGGGCGATCAGCCCCAGCATTTT
TRBD1 TRBJ1-4 TRBV7-9 many CASSSTGGGSEKLFF TGTGCCAGCAGTTCCACAGGGGGAGGAAGTGAAAAACTGTTTTTT
- TRBJ2-2 TRBV6-4 - CASSDSTTGELFF TGTGCCAGCAGTGACTCGACAACCGGGGAGCTGTTTTTT
TRBD2 TRBJ2-1 TRBV9 - CASSVVSSGSNEQFF TGTGCCAGCAGCGTAGTATCTAGCGGGTCCAATGAGCAGTTCTTC
- TRBJ1-3 TRBV28 - CASRVRGTRNTIYF TGTGCCAGCAGAGTGCGGGGTACGAGAAACACCATATATTTT
- TRBJ1-1 TRBV11-2 - CASSLAQDTEAFF TGTGCCAGCAGCTTAGCGCAGGACACTGAAGCTTTCTTT
- TRBJ1-5 TRBV2 few CASSESVYRSNQPQHF TGTGCCAGCAGTGAGAGCGTGTACAGGAGCAATCAGCCCCAGCATTTT
TRBD1 TRBJ2-5 TRBV6-1 - CASSVNRGFPETQYF TGTGCCAGCAGTGTGAACAGGGGATTCCCAGAGACCCAGTACTTC
TRBD2 TRBJ2-3 TRBV5-1 - CASSLALAGVRADTQYF TGCGCCAGCAGCTTGGCACTAGCGGGAGTACGAGCAGATACGCAGTATTTT
- TRBJ2-5 TRBV11-2 - CASSRGTQYF TGTGCCAGCAGCCGAGGGACCCAGTACTTC
TRBD1 TRBJ2-1 TRBV11-2 - CASSFWGQGQNEQFF TGTGCCAGCAGCTTTTGGGGACAGGGACAGAATGAGCAGTTCTTC
- TRBJ1-1 TRBV1 - CTSSQGLDREDENTEAFF TGCACCAGCAGCCAAGGACTGGACAGGGAGGATGAGAACACTGAAGCTTTCTTT
TRBD2 TRBJ2-1 TRBV9 once CASSQRLAGANEQFF TGTGCCAGCAGCCAAAGACTAGCGGGCGCCAATGAGCAGTTCTTC
TRBD2 TRBJ2-1 TRBV5-1 - CASSWTSGSPYNEQFF TGCGCCAGCAGCTGGACTAGCGGGAGCCCCTACAATGAGCAGTTCTTC
TRBD1 TRBJ2-7 TRBV19 - CASSKGQTSYEQYF TGTGCCAGTAGCAAGGGACAGACCTCCTACGAGCAGTACTTC
- TRBJ1-1 TRBV7-7 - CASSEYMRNTEAFF TGTGCCAGCAGCGAGTATATGCGGAACACTGAAGCTTTCTTT
TRBD2 TRBJ2-1 TRBV4-1 - CASSQDLAGINEQFF TGCGCCAGCAGCCAAGACCTAGCGGGAATTAATGAGCAGTTCTTC
TRBD1 TRBJ1-5 TRBV2 - CASSSQGVSNQPQHF TGTGCCAGCAGTTCCCAGGGGGTAAGCAATCAGCCCCAGCATTTT
- TRBJ2-7 TRBV9 - CASSVGGAHGIYEQYF TGTGCCAGCAGCGTGGGGGGGGCGCATGGAATCTACGAGCAGTACTTC
- TRBJ2-7 TRBV6-5 - CASSLGEATTYEQYF TGTGCCAGCAGTTTAGGGGAGGCTACTACCTACGAGCAGTACTTC
- TRBJ2-2 TRBV4-3 - CASSHRGPSTGELFF TGCGCCAGCAGCCACCGAGGGCCGTCCACCGGGGAGCTGTTTTTT
TRBD1 TRBJ2-7 TRBV29-1 - CSVSDRANYEQYF TGCAGCGTCTCGGACAGGGCTAACTACGAGCAGTACTTC
TRBD1 TRBJ1-2 TRBV27 - CASLKTGNANYGYTF TGTGCCAGCTTGAAGACAGGGAATGCTAACTATGGCTACACCTTC
- TRBJ2-5 TRBV7-2 - CASSQTPLEAQYF TGTGCCAGCAGTCAAACGCCCCTAGAGGCCCAGTACTTC
- TRBJ1-2 TRBV19 - CASSIVERYGYTF TGTGCCAGTAGTATAGTAGAGAGGTATGGCTACACCTTC
TRBD2 TRBJ2-5 TRBV6-1 - CASRRTGTSETQYF TGTGCCAGCAGAAGAACCGGGACTAGCGAGACCCAGTACTTC
TRBD2 TRBJ2-3 TRBV29-1 few CSVVSGRASTDTQYF TGCAGCGTTGTTAGCGGGAGGGCTAGCACAGATACGCAGTATTTT
- TRBJ2-6 TRBV7-9 - CASSPQSGANVLTF TGTGCCAGCAGCCCACAATCTGGGGCCAACGTCCTGACTTTC
- TRBJ2-3 TRBV18 once CASSLLLGRTDTQYF TGTGCCAGCTCACTACTACTAGGTCGAACAGATACGCAGTATTTT
TRBD1 TRBJ2-6 TRBV7-9 - CASSLLTGPGANVLTF TGTGCCAGCAGCCTACTGACAGGGCCTGGGGCCAACGTCCTGACTTTC
- TRBJ2-1 TRBV27 once CASSRSSASSYNEQFF TGTGCCAGCAGTCGGAGTAGCGCAAGCTCCTACAATGAGCAGTTCTTC
- TRBJ1-4 TRBV15 - CATSRDVSATNEKLFF TGTGCCACCAGCAGAGACGTGTCAGCAACTAATGAAAAACTGTTTTTT
TRBD2 TRBJ2-7 TRBV13 - CASALRREGLREQYF TGTGCCAGTGCCTTAAGGCGGGAGGGCCTAAGGGAGCAGTACTTC
- TRBJ2-7 TRBV27 - CASSPDRTYEQYF TGTGCCAGCAGTCCCGACAGGACCTACGAGCAGTACTTC
TRBD2 TRBJ2-3 TRBV19 - CASDAGVPGDTQYF TGTGCCAGTGACGCGGGAGTTCCAGGAGATACGCAGTATTTT
- TRBJ1-2 TRBV2 - CASSEGGGAVRGYGYTF TGTGCCAGCAGTGAGGGAGGAGGGGCAGTGAGGGGCTATGGCTACACCTTC
- TRBJ2-7 TRBV6-1 - CASSVGDNSYEQYF TGTGCCAGCAGTGTGGGGGACAACTCCTACGAGCAGTACTTC
TRBD2 TRBJ2-1 TRBV19 - CASSLRTSGRAYNEQFF TGTGCCAGTAGTCTCCGGACTAGCGGGAGGGCCTACAATGAGCAGTTCTTC